This T cell receptor beta chain derives from a study of blood T cell repertoires in COVID-19. Study information: The analysed material was cDNA or gDNA that came from T cells, B-cell-depleted T cells, or PBMCs.

CDR1 SGHKS and CDR2 YYEKEE come from the germline V gene (reference sequence). This CDR3 has 14 residues. V lost 3 bases, J lost 5 bases, and 5 bases stayed unmatched. Authors' data handling: Nucleated cell counts were estimated from reference gene primer amplification. Assay used: immunoSEQ multiplex PCR; TCRdb lists only in-frame clones, some missing. The V and J calls and clone size were taken over from that table, and D and trimming were inferred from the DNA. The sample contains around 160,000 clones, under 90% of which appear only once. Adults between roughly 18 and 90 years of age took part from 20 to 25 US areas. The count of this clone is one.

The specimen was PBMCs or T cells enriched from blood (not recorded which). This sequence originates from a woman aged 60-75 years who had recovered from COVID-19. The chain employs TRBV5-5 and TRBJ2-7, with 10 bases aligning to TRBD1. The CDR3 loop is CASSYRDRGHEQYF. CDR3 nucleotides: TGTGCCAGCAGCTACCGGGACAGGGGCCACGAGCAGTACTTC.